This is a list of T cell receptor beta chains from one sample in a study of preoperative IRX-2 immunotherapy in early breast cancer. TCRdb's copy holds only in-frame clones and misses some; the assay was immunoSEQ multiplex PCR. This table has about 26,000 clones, over 75% appearing once. The starting material was lymph node tissue, obtained after IRX-2 immunotherapy. These receptor sequences come from a human donor with breast cancer. Each CDR3 is given with its conserved first and last residue. Each record gives: CDR3 protein, CDR3 DNA, D gene, J gene, V gene, clone size. The D gene is left open where the match is weak. Expanded clones are given a class, and other clones once, few, many or no size at all.

cdr3_aa: CASSPSIVETEAFF
cdr3_nt: TGTGCCAGCTCACCCAGTATCGTGGAAACTGAAGCTTTCTTT
d_call: .
j_call: TRBJ1-1
v_call: TRBV18
clone_size: .

cdr3_aa: CASSYSTGTDKNIQYF
cdr3_nt: TGTGCCAGCAGTTACTCGACCGGGACGGACAAAAACATTCAGTACTTC
d_call: .
j_call: TRBJ2-4
v_call: TRBV6-8
clone_size: .

cdr3_aa: CASSAGTGAVKLFF
cdr3_nt: TGTGCCAGCTCAGCCGGGACAGGGGCTGTAAAACTGTTTTTT
d_call: TRBD1
j_call: TRBJ1-4
v_call: TRBV18
clone_size: .

cdr3_aa: CASSPGESEKLFF
cdr3_nt: TGTGCCAGCTCACCGGGGGAGAGTGAAAAACTGTTTTTT
d_call: .
j_call: TRBJ1-4
v_call: TRBV18
clone_size: .

cdr3_aa: CASTNGPAATAYGYTF
cdr3_nt: TGTGCCAGTACTAATGGGCCGGCGGCTACGGCCTATGGCTACACCTTC
d_call: .
j_call: TRBJ1-2
v_call: TRBV19
clone_size: .

cdr3_aa: CASSSGWTEAFF
cdr3_nt: TGTGCCAGCTCTTCGGGCTGGACTGAAGCTTTCTTT
d_call: .
j_call: TRBJ1-1
v_call: TRBV10-3
clone_size: .

cdr3_aa: CSDPGGNFRKLFF
cdr3_nt: TGCAGTGACCCGGGTGGTAATTTTAGAAAACTGTTTTTT
d_call: .
j_call: TRBJ1-4
v_call: TRBV29-1
clone_size: .

cdr3_aa: CASSPRQATNEKLFF
cdr3_nt: TGTGCCAGCAGCCCTAGACAGGCAACTAATGAAAAACTGTTTTTT
d_call: .
j_call: TRBJ1-4
v_call: TRBV7-5
clone_size: .

cdr3_aa: CATSGAGPGTQYF
cdr3_nt: TGTGCCACCAGTGGAGCTGGACCAGGGACCCAGTACTTC
d_call: .
j_call: TRBJ2-5
v_call: TRBV27
clone_size: .

cdr3_aa: CASSWTGGTYNEQFF
cdr3_nt: TGTGCCAGCAGCTGGACAGGGGGCACCTACAATGAGCAGTTCTTC
d_call: TRBD1
j_call: TRBJ2-1
v_call: TRBV28
clone_size: few

cdr3_aa: CAISEGLGYTDTQYF
cdr3_nt: TGTGCCATCAGTGAGGGACTAGGCTACACAGATACGCAGTATTTT
d_call: TRBD2
j_call: TRBJ2-3
v_call: TRBV10-3
clone_size: .

cdr3_aa: CSVADRGGGYTF
cdr3_nt: TGCAGCGTTGCGGACAGGGGAGGAGGCTACACCTTC
d_call: TRBD1
j_call: TRBJ1-2
v_call: TRBV29-1
clone_size: .